The source of this TCR beta chain is a study of CD8+CD57+ T cells in acquired aplastic anemia. In the study overall: Sorting CD4+ and CD8+ cells gave DNA averaging about 2.9 ug.

The template for TCR beta VDJ and CDR3 sequence profiling was genomic DNA. TCRdb analysed the reads with MiXCR anew, one entry per CDR3 protein. The table has some 180,000 distinct CDR3 sequences, approximately 48% seen once. Before being chosen for sequencing, patients had shown CD8+CD57+ cell expansion by flow cytometry. Whole-study findings and limits: Both patients and controls carried the same twenty-nine CD8+ CDR3 sequences.

There are a few counts of this clonotype. Its matching antigen is unknown. Germline lookup yields CDR1 MNHNS and CDR2 SASEGT. The CDR3 loop spans 18 amino acids. The V and J ends lost 6 bases and 5 bases, in that order; junction bases with no gene match: 18. This clonotype originated in a human donor with aplastic anemia. V and J are TRBV6-1 and TRBJ2-3; 9 bases agree with TRBD2. Material: sorted CD4+, CD8+, or CD8+CD57+ T cells (not recorded which) from PBMCs. CDR3 coding DNA: TGTGCCAGCAGGCGAGGGTCATTCCTAGCGGGGAAACGAGATACGCAGTATTTT. Translation: CASRRGSFLAGKRDTQYF.